The 9 T cell receptor beta chains presented below share a single source sample, sequenced in a study of regulatory dendritic cells for organ transplantation. Only in-frame clones appear in the TCRdb table, and some are missing; sequencing was by immunoSEQ multiplex PCR. The sample contains 25,000 to 35,000 clones, roughly 80% of which appear only once. What was sequenced was naive CD4+ T cells from blood. Noted subset: CD45RA+ naive T cells. The origin of the receptors is a human donor in good health.

The chain couples TRBV9 to TRBJ1-6; tentatively, D is TRBD1 (6 bases). The ends were cut back, 4 bases at V and 8 bases at J, with 10 bases in the middle. This CDR3 has 13 residues. CDR1 and CDR2 (germline): SGDLS, YYNGEE. Here the CDR3 reads CASSTYRDSPLHF. The DNA for the CDR3 is TGTGCCAGCAGCACATACAGGGATTCACCCCTCCACTTT.

This clone was found a few times. The V gene is TRBV6-5, the J gene TRBJ2-7, with 8 nucleotides matching TRBD2. The CDR3 is 13 amino acids. Trimming took 7 bases from V and 3 from J; bases not matched to a gene: 5. Germline V lookup: CDR1 MNHEY, CDR2 SVGAGI. The CDR3, as DNA: TGTGCCAGCAAGGAGCGGGGGCACTACGAGCAGTACTTC. Encoded protein: CASKERGHYEQYF.

The V gene is TRBV5-4, the J gene TRBJ2-3; D possibly corresponds to TRBD1 (5 bases). The V gene lost 10 bases and the J gene lost 4 bases, with 19 bases spanning the gap. This CDR3 comprises 14 residues. The germline gives CDR1 SGHNT, CDR2 YYREEE (reference sequence). The CDR3 protein is CALRTAGPPDTQYF. CDR3 bases: TGTGCCCTTAGGACGGCAGGGCCCCCAGATACGCAGTATTTT. Full variable domain (outside the CDR3, taken from reference TRBV5-4 and TRBJ2-3): ETGVTQSPTHLIKTRGQQVTLRCSSQSGHNTVSWYQQALGQGPQFIFQYYREEENGRGNFPPRFSGLQFPNYSSELNVNALELDDSALYLCALRTAGPPDTQYFGPGTRLTVL.

The chain employs TRBV5-1 and TRBJ1-1; TRBD1 aligns across 8 bases. The V gene end was trimmed by 3 bases and the J gene end by 4 bases; junction bases not matched to a gene: 2. This CDR3 has 13 amino acids. CDR1 is SGHRS, CDR2 YFSETQ, per germline. CDR3 residues: CASSSGQATEAFF. CDR3 bases: TGCGCCAGCAGCTCGGGACAGGCCACTGAAGCTTTCTTT.

This chain joins TRBV19 and TRBJ1-1; D perhaps matches TRBD1 (6 bases). The CDR3 contains 14 residues. The V and J ends lost 3 bases and 4 bases respectively, with 12 bases between them. CDR1 LNHDA and CDR2 SQIVND come from the germline V gene (reference sequence). The CDR3 loop is CASSISRGTTEAFF. Written as DNA, the CDR3 is TGTGCCAGTAGTATCTCAAGGGGGACCACTGAAGCTTTCTTT.

V and J are TRBV4-1 and TRBJ1-2, with D possibly matching TRBD1 (6 bases). Looked up from germline, CDR1 is MGHRA and CDR2 is YSYEKL. With 6 bases removed from V and 0 bases from J, the gap between germline ends came to 11 bases. The CDR3 runs 14 residues. As DNA, the CDR3 is TGCGCCAGCAGGAACAGGGTAGCTAACTATGGCTACACCTTC. Translation gives CASRNRVANYGYTF.

V usage is TRBV5-5 and J usage is TRBJ2-7; TRBD2 might be the D (6 bases). Germline CDR1 is SGHKS and CDR2 is YYEKEE (reference sequence). This CDR3 has 13 residues. V was clipped by 3 bases and J by 5 bases, with 12 bases between them. The CDR3 DNA sequence: TGTGCCAGCAGCTCGAGGGAGGTCAACGAGCAGTACTTC. Translating gives CASSSREVNEQYF.

This clone was seen only once. This same CDR3 is encoded by further DNA sequences in the sample. The chain employs TRBV2 and TRBJ2-3, with 11 nucleotides matching TRBD2. With V trimmed by 4 bases and J by 6 bases, 3 bases remained unmatched. Germline V gene sequence: CDR1 SNHLY, CDR2 FYNNEI. This CDR3 comprises 14 residues. DNA of the CDR3: TGTGCCAGCAGTGTTAGCGGGGGGGCTGATACGCAGTATTTT. Translating it yields CASSVSGGADTQYF.

This clone was counted a few times. This chain links TRBV9 with TRBJ1-1; 9 bases match TRBD1. Losses at the gene ends were 0 bases for V and 8 bases for J; bases not matched to a gene: 8. The CDR3 extends over 15 amino acids. Germline-derived CDR1 and CDR2 are SGDLS and YYNGEE. The CDR3 region has the DNA TGTGCCAGCAGCGTAGCGGGACAGGGACAATCGGAAGCTTTCTTT. Its translation: CASSVAGQGQSEAFF.